The present T cell receptor beta chain was sequenced within a study of cytomegalovirus exposure and HLA in healthy donors. Overall study findings and caveats: Among TCR sequences, most were rare, though some public TCRs appeared in many donors.

CDR1 is SGHAT and CDR2 is FQNNGV in the germline V gene. The CDR3 has 15 residues. Trimming removed 6 bases from V and 6 bases from J, with 17 bases in between. Only in-frame clones appear in the TCRdb table, and some are missing; sequencing was by immunoSEQ multiplex PCR. The top ten hold roughly 4.4% of the sample, which has 110,000 or so clones, about 88% seen once. To note about this clone: Its antigen is still unknown.

The TCR comes from a man aged 18 to 29 in good health and CMV-seropositive. Source material: PBMCs. The chain employs TRBV11-2 and TRBJ1-4, with D uncertain. In DNA, the CDR3 is TGTGCCAGCAGTCGGCGGGCCCTTCCAGATGAAAAACTGTTTTTT. Encoded protein: CASSRRALPDEKLFF. The complete variable domain, with remaining parts taken from reference TRBV11-2 and TRBJ1-4, reads EAGVAQSPRYKIIEKRQSVAFWCNPISGHATLYWYQQILGQGPKLLIQFQNNGVVDDSQLPKDRFSAERLKGVDSTLKIQPAKLEDSAVYLCASSRRALPDEKLFFGSGTQLSVL.